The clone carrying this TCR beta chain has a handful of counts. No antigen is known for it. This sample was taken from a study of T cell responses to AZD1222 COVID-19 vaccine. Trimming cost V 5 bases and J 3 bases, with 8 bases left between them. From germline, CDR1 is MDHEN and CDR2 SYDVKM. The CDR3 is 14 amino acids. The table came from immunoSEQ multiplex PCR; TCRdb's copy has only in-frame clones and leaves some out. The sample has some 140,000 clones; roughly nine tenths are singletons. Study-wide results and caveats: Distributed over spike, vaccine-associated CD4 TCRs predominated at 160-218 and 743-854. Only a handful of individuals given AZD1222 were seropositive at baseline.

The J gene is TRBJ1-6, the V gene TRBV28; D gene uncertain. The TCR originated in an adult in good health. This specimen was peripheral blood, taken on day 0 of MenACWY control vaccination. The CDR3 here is CASSKTFYNSPLHF. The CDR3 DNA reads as TGTGCCAGCAGTAAGACATTCTATAATTCACCCCTCCACTTT.